This T cell receptor (beta chain) is drawn from a study of blood T cell repertoires in COVID-19. Methods used by the authors: Reference gene primers were amplified, and this amplification served to estimate nucleated cell counts. The protocol was immunoSEQ multiplex PCR, while the TCRdb copy is restricted to in-frame clones and leaves out a portion. The V and J calls and clone size come from that table; D and trimming were worked out from the DNA. The top ten hold roughly 19% of the sample, which has under 55,000 clones, over 70% seen once. The sequencing input was peripheral blood. This clonotype was obtained from a man in his 70s with acute or convalescent COVID-19.

Here the CDR3 reads CASSSTSGGALEQFF. The CDR3 DNA reads as TGTGCCAGCAGCTCTACTAGCGGGGGGGCCCTCGAGCAGTTCTTC. The V gene is TRBV7-2, the J gene TRBJ2-1; 13 bases fit TRBD2. Germline assignment: CDR1 SGHTA and CDR2 FQGNSA. The CDR3 extends over 15 amino acids. V was clipped by 4 bases and J by 10 bases; unmatched bases: 7.